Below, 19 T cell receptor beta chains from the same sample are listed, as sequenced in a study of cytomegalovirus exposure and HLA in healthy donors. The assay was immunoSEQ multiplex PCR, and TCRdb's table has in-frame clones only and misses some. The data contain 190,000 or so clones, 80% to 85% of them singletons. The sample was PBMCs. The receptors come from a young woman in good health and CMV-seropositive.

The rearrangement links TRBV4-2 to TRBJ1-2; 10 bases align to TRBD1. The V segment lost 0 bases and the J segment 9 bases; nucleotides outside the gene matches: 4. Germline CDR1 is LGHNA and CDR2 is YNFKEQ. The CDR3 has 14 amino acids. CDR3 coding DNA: TGTGCCAGCAGCCAAGATCGGGACAGGGGCAGCTACACCTTC. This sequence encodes CASSQDRDRGSYTF.

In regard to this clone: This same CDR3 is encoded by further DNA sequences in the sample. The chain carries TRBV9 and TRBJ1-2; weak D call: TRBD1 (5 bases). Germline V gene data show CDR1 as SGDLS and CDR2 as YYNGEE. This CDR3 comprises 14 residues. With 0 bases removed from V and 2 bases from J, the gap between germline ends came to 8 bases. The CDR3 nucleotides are TGTGCCAGCAGCGTAGGTCAGGGAAACTATGGCTACACCTTC. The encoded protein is CASSVGQGNYGYTF.

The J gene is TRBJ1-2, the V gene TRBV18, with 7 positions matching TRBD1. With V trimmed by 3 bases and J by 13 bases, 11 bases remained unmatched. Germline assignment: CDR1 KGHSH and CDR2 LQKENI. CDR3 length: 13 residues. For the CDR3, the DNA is TGTGCCAGCTCACCGGCGGGACAGAAGAATTGCACCTTC. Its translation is CASSPAGQKNCTF.

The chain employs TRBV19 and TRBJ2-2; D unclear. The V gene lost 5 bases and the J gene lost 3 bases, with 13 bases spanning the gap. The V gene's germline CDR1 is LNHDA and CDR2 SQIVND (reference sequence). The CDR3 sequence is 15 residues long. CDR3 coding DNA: TGTGCCAGTAGTTTCGGTGTTCGGGACACCGGGGAGCTGTTTTTT. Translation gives CASSFGVRDTGELFF.

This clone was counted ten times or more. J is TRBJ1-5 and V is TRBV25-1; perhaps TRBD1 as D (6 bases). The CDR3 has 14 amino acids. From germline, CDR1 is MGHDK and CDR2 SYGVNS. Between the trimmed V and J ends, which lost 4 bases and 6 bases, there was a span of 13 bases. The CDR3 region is CASSVGQISQPQHF. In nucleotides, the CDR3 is TGTGCCAGCAGTGTTGGACAGATCAGTCAGCCCCAGCATTTT. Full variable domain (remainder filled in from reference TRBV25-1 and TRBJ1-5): EADIYQTPRYLVIGTGKKITLECSQTMGHDKMYWYQQDPGMELHLIHYSYGVNSTEKGDLSSESTVSRIRTEHFPLTLESARPSHTSQYLCASSVGQISQPQHFGDGTRLSIL.

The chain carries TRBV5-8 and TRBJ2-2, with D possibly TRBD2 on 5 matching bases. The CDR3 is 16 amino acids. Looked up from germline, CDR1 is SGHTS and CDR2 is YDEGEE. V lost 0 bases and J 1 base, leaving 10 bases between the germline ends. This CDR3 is CASSLEVGGNTGELFF. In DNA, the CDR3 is TGTGCCAGCAGCTTGGAGGTTGGAGGGAACACCGGGGAGCTGTTTTTT.

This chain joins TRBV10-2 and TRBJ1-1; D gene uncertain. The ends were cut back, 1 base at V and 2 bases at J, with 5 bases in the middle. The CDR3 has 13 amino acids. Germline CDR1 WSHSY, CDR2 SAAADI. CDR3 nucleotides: TGCGCCAGCAGTGAGTTAGTCAACACTGAAGCTTTCTTT. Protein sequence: CASSELVNTEAFF.

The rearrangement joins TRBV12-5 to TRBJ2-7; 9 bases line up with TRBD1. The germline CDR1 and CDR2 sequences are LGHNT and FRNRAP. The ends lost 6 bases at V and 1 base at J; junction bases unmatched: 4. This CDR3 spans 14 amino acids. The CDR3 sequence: CASGLGQGSYEQYF. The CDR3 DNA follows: TGTGCTAGTGGACTGGGACAGGGTTCCTACGAGCAGTACTTC.

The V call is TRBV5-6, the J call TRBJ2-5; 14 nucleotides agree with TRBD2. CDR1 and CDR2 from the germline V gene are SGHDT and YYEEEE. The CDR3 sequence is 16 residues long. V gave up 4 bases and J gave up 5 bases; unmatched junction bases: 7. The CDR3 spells CASSIRLAGGPETQYF. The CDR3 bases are TGTGCCAGCAGCATTCGACTAGCGGGGGGGCCTGAGACCCAGTACTTC.

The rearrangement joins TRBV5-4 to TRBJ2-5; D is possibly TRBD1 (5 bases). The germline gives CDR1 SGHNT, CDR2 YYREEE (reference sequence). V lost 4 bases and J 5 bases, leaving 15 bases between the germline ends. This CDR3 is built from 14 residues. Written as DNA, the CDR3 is TGTGCCAGCAGCCTGGACATTGGTGGCGAGACCCAGTACTTC. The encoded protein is CASSLDIGGETQYF.

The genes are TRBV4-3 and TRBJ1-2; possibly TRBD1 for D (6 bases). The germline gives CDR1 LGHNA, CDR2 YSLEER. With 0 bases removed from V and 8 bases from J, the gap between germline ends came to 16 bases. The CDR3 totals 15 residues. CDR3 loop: CASSQDWTDRLGYTF. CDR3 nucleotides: TGCGCCAGCAGCCAAGACTGGACCGACAGGCTAGGCTACACCTTC.

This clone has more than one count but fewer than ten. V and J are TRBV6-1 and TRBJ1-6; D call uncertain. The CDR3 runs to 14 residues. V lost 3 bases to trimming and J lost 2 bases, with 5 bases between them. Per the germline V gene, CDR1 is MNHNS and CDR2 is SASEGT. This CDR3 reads CASSEGAYNSPLHF. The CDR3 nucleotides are TGTGCCAGCAGTGAGGGAGCCTATAATTCACCCCTCCACTTT.

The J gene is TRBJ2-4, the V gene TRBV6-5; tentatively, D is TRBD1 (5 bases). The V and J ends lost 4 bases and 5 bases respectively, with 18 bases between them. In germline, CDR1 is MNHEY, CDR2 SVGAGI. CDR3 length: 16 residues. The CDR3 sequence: CASSSDYPQGENIQYF. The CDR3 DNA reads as TGTGCCAGCAGTTCCGATTACCCGCAGGGTGAAAACATTCAGTACTTC.

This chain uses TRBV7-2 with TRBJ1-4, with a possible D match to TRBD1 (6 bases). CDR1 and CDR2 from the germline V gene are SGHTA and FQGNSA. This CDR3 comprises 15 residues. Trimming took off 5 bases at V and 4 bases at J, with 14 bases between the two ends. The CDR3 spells CASSGTGSINEKLFF. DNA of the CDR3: TGTGCCAGCAGCGGAACAGGGTCTATTAATGAAAAACTGTTTTTT.

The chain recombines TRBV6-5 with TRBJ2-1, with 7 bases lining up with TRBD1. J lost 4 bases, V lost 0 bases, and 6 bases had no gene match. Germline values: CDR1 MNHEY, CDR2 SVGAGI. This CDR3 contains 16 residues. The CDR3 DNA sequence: TGTGCCAGCAGTTACTCGAAGGGACAGCCGTACAATGAGCAGTTCTTC. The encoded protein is CASSYSKGQPYNEQFF.

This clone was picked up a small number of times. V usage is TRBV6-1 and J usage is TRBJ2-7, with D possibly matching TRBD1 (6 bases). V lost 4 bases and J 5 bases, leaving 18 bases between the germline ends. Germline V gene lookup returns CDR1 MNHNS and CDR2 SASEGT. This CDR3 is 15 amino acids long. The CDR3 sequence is CASSGFDRGHNEQYF. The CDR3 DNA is TGTGCCAGCAGTGGGTTCGACCGGGGACACAACGAGCAGTACTTC.

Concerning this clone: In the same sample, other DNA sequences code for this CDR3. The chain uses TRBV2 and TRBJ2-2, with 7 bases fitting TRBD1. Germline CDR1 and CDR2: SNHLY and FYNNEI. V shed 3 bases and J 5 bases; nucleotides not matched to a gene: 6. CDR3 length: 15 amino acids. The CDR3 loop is CASSEAGGRTGELFF. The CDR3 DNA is TGTGCCAGCAGTGAGGCAGGGGGACGGACCGGGGAGCTGTTTTTT.

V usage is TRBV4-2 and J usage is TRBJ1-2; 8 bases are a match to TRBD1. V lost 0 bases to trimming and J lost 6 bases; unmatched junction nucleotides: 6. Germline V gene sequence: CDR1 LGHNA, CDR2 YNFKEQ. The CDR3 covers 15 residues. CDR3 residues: CASSQDLGTGDGYTF. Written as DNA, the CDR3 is TGTGCCAGCAGCCAAGACCTCGGGACAGGCGATGGCTACACCTTC.

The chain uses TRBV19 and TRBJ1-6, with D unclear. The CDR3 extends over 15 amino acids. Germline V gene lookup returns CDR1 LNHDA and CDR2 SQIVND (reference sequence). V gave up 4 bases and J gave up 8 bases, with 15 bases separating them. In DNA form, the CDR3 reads TGTGCCAGTAGTAAGGAGGGCGCAGGTTATTCACCCCTCCACTTT. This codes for CASSKEGAGYSPLHF.